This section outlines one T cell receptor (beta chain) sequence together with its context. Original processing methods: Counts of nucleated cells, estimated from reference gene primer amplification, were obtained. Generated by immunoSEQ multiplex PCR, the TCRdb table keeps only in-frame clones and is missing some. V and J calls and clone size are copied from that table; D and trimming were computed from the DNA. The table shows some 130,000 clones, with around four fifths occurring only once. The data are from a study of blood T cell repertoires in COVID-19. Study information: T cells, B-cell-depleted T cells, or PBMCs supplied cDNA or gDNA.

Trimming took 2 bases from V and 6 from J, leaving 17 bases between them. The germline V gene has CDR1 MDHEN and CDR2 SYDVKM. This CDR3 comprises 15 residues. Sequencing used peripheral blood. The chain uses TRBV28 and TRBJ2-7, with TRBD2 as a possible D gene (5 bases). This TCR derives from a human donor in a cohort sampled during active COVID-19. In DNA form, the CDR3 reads TGTGCCAGCAGTTTACCTCCGGCGGGTTCTTTCGAGCAGTACTTC. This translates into CASSLPPAGSFEQYF.